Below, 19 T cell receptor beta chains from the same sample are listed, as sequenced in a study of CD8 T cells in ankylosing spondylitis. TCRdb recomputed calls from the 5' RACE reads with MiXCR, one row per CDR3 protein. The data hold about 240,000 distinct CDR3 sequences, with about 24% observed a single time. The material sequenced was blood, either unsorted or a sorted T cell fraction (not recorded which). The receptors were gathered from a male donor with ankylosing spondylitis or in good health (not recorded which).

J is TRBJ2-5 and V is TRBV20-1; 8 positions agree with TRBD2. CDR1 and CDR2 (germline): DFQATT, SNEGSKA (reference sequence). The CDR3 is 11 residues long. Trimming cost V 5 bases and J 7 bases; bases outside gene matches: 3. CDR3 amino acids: CSAPLAGTQYF. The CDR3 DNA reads TGCAGTGCTCCCCTAGCGGGGACCCAGTACTTC.

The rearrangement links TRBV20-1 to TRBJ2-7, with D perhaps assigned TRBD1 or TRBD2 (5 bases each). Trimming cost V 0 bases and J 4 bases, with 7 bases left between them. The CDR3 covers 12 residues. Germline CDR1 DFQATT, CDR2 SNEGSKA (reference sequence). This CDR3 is CSARERGYEQYF. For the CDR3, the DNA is TGCAGTGCTAGAGAGAGGGGATACGAGCAGTACTTC.

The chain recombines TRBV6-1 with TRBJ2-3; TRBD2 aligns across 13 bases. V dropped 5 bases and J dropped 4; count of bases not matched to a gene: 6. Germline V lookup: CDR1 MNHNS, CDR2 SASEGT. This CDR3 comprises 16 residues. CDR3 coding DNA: TGTGCCAGCAGTCGACTAGCGGGGGGCAGGGCAGATACGCAGTATTTT. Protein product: CASSRLAGGRADTQYF.

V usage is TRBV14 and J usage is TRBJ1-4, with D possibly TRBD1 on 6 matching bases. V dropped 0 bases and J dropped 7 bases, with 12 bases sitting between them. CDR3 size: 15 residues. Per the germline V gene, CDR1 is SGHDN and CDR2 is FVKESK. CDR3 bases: TGTGCCAGCAGCCAAGATTATCGGGGGCGTGAAAAACTGTTTTTT. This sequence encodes CASSQDYRGREKLFF.

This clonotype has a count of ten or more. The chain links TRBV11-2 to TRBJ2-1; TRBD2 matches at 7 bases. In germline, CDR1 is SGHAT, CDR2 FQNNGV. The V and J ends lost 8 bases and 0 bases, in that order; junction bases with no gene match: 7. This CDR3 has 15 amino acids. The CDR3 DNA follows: TGTGCCAGCGCGCGGGGGTCGAGCTCCTACAATGAGCAGTTCTTC. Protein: CASARGSSSYNEQFF. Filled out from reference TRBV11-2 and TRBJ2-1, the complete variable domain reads EAGVAQSPRYKIIEKRQSVAFWCNPISGHATLYWYQQILGQGPKLLIQFQNNGVVDDSQLPKDRFSAERLKGVDSTLKIQPAKLEDSAVYLCASARGSSSYNEQFFGPGTRLTVL.

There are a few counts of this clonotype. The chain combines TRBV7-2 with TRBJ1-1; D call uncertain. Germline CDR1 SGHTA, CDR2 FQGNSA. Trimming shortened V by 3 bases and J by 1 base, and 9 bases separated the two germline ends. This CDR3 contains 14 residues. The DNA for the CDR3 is TGTGCCAGCAGCTTCTCTGCGGGGAACACTGAAGCTTTCTTT. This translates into CASSFSAGNTEAFF.

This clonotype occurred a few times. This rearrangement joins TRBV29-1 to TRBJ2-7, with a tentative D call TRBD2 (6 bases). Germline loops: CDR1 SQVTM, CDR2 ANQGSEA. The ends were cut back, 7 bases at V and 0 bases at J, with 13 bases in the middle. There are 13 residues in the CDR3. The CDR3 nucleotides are TGCAGCGCGGGGGTGCGGAGCTCCTACGAGCAGTACTTC. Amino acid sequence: CSAGVRSSYEQYF.

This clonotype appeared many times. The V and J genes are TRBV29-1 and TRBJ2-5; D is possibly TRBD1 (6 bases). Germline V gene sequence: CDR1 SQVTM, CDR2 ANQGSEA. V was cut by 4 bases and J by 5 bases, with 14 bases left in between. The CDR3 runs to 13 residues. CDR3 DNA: TGCAGCGTTGCAGGGGTATTGTTGGAGACCCAGTACTTC. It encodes CSVAGVLLETQYF.

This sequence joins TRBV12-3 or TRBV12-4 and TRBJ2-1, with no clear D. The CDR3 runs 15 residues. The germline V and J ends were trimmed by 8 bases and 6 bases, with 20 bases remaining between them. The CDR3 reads CASGPARTNSNEQFF. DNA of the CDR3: TGTGCCAGCGGGCCCGCACGCACCAATTCCAATGAGCAGTTCTTC.

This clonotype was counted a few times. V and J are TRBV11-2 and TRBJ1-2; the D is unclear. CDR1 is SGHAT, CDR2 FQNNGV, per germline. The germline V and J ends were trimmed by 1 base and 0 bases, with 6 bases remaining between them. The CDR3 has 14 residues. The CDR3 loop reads CASSLAVANYGYTF. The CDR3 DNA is TGTGCCAGCAGCTTAGCAGTTGCTAACTATGGCTACACCTTC.

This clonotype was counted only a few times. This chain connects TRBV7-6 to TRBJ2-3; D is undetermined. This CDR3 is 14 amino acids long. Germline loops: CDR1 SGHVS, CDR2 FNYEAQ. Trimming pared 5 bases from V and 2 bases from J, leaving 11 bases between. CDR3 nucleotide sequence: TGTGCCAGCAGCCCTCTAGAGTCCACAGATACGCAGTATTTT. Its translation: CASSPLESTDTQYF. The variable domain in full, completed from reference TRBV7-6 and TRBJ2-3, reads GAGVSQSPRYKVTKRGQDVALRCDPISGHVSLYWYRQALGQGPEFLTYFNYEAQQDKSGLPNDRFSAERPEGSISTLTIQRTEQRDSAMYRCASSPLESTDTQYFGPGTRLTVL.

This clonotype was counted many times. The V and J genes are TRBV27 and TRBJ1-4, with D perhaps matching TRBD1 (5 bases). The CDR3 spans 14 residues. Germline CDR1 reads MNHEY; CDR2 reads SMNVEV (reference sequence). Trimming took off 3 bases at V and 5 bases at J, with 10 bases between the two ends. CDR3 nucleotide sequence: TGTGCCAGCAGTTTCGGGAGGGGCAATGAAAAACTGTTTTTT. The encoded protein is CASSFGRGNEKLFF.

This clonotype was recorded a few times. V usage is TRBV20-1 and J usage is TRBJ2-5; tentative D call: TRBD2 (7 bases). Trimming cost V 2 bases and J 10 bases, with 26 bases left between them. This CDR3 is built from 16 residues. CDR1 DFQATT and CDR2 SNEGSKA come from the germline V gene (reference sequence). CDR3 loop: CSARYTKGGGQGIQYF. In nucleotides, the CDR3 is TGCAGTGCTAGATACACTAAGGGCGGGGGCCAAGGTATCCAGTACTTC.

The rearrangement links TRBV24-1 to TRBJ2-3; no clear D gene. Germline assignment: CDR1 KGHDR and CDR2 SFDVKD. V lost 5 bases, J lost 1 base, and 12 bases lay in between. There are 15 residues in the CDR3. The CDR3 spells CATSGHYGGTDTQYF. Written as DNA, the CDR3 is TGTGCCACCAGTGGACACTATGGGGGCACAGATACGCAGTATTTT.

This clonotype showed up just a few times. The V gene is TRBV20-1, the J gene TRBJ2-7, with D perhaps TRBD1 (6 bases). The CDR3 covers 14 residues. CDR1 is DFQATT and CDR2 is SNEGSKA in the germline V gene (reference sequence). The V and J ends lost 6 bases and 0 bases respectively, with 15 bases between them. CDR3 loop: CSARRGQSSYEQYF. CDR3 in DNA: TGCAGTGCCCGCAGGGGCCAAAGCTCCTACGAGCAGTACTTC.

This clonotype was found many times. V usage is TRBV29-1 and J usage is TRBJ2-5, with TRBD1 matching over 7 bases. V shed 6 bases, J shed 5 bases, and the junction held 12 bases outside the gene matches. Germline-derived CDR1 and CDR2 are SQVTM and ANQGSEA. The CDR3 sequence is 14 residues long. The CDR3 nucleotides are TGCAGCGTGACCCGACAGGGAGTAAAGGAGACCCAGTACTTC. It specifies CSVTRQGVKETQYF.

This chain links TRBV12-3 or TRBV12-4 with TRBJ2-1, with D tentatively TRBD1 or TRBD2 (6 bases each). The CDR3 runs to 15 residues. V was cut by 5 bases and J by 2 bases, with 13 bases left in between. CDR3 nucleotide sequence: TGTGCCAGCAGTATACCGGGGGCTCCCTACAATGAGCAGTTCTTC. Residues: CASSIPGAPYNEQFF.

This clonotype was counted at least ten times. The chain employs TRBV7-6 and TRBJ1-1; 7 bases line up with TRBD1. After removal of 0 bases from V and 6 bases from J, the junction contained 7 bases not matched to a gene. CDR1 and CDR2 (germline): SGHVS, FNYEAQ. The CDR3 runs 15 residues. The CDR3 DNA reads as TGTGCCAGCAGCTTAGCTACGGAGGGGGCCTCTGAAGCTTTCTTT. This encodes CASSLATEGASEAFF.

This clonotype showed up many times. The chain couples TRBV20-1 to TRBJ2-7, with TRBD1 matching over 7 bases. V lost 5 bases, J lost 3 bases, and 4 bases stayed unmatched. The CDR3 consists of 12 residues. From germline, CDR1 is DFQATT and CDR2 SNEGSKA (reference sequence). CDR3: CSASAGGYEQYF. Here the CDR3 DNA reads TGCAGTGCTTCTGCAGGGGGCTACGAGCAGTACTTC.